This is a list of T cell receptor beta chains from one sample in a study of shared clonotypes between healthy human individuals. Clones were read by immunoSEQ multiplex PCR, and TCRdb kept only the in-frame ones, dropping some. Of 2 million or so clones listed, approximately 95% were seen once; the top ten hold about 1.1%. Sequencing used naive CD8+ T cells sorted from blood. Receptors originate from a man aged 18 to 30 in good health. Each CDR3 is given with its conserved first and last residue. D genes are given only for firm matches. Some rows mark clone size as missing; the rest say once, few, many or name a class of expanded clone.

.,TRBJ1-3,.,TRBV18,TGTGCCAGCTCGCCCGGGGGAGACTCTGGAAACACCATATATTTT,CASSPGGDSGNTIYF
.,TRBJ2-5,TRBD1,TRBV5-6,TGTGCCAGCAGCACCGGGACAGGGGGAATTGTAGAGACCCAGTACTTC,CASSTGTGGIVETQYF
.,TRBJ2-1,.,TRBV13,TGTGCCAGCGCTGACAGCTACAATGAGCAGTTCTTC,CASADSYNEQFF
.,TRBJ2-3,TRBD2,TRBV9,TGTGCCAGCAGCTTACTAGCGGGGGTGGGCACAGATACGCAGTATTTT,CASSLLAGVGTDTQYF
.,TRBJ1-6,.,TRBV7-9,TGTGCCAGCAGCTTAGGGTACCTTACCAATTCACCCCTCCACTTT,CASSLGYLTNSPLHF
once,TRBJ1-1,.,TRBV6-5,TGTGCCAGCAGTTACGGGGCGGTGAACACTGAAGCTTTCTTT,CASSYGAVNTEAFF
.,TRBJ2-5,TRBD2,TRBV7-9,TGTGCCAGCAGCTCAACGGGAGGGCTGGGGGAGACCCAGTACTTC,CASSSTGGLGETQYF
.,TRBJ1-1,.,TRBV6-6,TGTGCCAGCAGCCCCGGAACTGAAGCTTTCTTT,CASSPGTEAFF
.,TRBJ2-5,.,TRBV27,TGTGCCAGCAGCAAACTGACCGAGCGGGTAGAGACCCAGTACTTC,CASSKLTERVETQYF
.,TRBJ2-7,.,TRBV5-6,TGTGCCAGCAGCTTATACAACTACGAGCAGTACTTC,CASSLYNYEQYF
once,TRBJ1-1,.,TRBV6-6,TGTGCCAGCAGCCGTCAGGGCGAGGTTCTTGAAGCTTTCTTT,CASSRQGEVLEAFF
.,TRBJ2-7,TRBD2,TRBV5-6,TGTGCCAGCACTGGACTAGCGGAGACCTACGAGCAGTACTTC,CASTGLAETYEQYF
.,TRBJ2-7,TRBD1,TRBV28,TGTGCCAGCACCTCGGGGACAGGGCCCTACGAGCAGTACTTC,CASTSGTGPYEQYF
once,TRBJ1-3,.,TRBV7-9,TGTGCCAGCAGCTCCCCTCGAGGAGGTGCTGGAAACACCATATATTTT,CASSSPRGGAGNTIYF
.,TRBJ1-3,.,TRBV14,TGTGCCAGCCGTGGGGGAGGTGGAAACACCATATATTTT,CASRGGGGNTIYF
.,TRBJ2-1,.,TRBV4-3,TGCGCCAGCAGCCAAGGCGCGGCGGACCCCTACTACAATGAGCAGTTCTTC,CASSQGAADPYYNEQFF
.,TRBJ1-2,.,TRBV5-4,TGTGCCAGCAGCTCCCCGTTTAACTATGGCTACACCTTC,CASSSPFNYGYTF
.,TRBJ2-2,.,TRBV2,TGTGCCAGCGGTAGGGGGAGTGGGGCCGGGGAGCTGTTTTTT,CASGRGSGAGELFF